Below, one TCR beta chain is given with its context. Its antigen remains unidentified. Between the trimmed V and J ends, which lost 1 base and 4 bases, there was a span of 5 bases. The CDR3 covers 12 residues. Looked up from germline, CDR1 is SGHTA and CDR2 is FQGNSA. This specimen belongs to a study of T cell responses to AZD1222 COVID-19 vaccine. Study-level findings and limits: Researchers took repertoire samples only after the peak T cell response had come. Donor demographics were predominantly white British with a female majority; clonal diversity may be underestimated. Vaccination with two AZD1222 doses was followed by a rise in Spike-specific TCR breadth and depth.

Here immunoSEQ multiplex PCR was the method, and the copy in TCRdb shows in-frame clones only, minus some. Of 25,000 to 35,000 clones in the sample, around 80% were seen once. The chain combines TRBV7-2 with TRBJ2-7; D not resolved. The material was peripheral blood, obtained on day 0 of AZD1222 vaccination. The TCR comes from an adult in good health. Here the CDR3 DNA reads TGTGCCAGCAGCTTAGTGAGGTACGAGCAGTACTTC. It yields the protein CASSLVRYEQYF.